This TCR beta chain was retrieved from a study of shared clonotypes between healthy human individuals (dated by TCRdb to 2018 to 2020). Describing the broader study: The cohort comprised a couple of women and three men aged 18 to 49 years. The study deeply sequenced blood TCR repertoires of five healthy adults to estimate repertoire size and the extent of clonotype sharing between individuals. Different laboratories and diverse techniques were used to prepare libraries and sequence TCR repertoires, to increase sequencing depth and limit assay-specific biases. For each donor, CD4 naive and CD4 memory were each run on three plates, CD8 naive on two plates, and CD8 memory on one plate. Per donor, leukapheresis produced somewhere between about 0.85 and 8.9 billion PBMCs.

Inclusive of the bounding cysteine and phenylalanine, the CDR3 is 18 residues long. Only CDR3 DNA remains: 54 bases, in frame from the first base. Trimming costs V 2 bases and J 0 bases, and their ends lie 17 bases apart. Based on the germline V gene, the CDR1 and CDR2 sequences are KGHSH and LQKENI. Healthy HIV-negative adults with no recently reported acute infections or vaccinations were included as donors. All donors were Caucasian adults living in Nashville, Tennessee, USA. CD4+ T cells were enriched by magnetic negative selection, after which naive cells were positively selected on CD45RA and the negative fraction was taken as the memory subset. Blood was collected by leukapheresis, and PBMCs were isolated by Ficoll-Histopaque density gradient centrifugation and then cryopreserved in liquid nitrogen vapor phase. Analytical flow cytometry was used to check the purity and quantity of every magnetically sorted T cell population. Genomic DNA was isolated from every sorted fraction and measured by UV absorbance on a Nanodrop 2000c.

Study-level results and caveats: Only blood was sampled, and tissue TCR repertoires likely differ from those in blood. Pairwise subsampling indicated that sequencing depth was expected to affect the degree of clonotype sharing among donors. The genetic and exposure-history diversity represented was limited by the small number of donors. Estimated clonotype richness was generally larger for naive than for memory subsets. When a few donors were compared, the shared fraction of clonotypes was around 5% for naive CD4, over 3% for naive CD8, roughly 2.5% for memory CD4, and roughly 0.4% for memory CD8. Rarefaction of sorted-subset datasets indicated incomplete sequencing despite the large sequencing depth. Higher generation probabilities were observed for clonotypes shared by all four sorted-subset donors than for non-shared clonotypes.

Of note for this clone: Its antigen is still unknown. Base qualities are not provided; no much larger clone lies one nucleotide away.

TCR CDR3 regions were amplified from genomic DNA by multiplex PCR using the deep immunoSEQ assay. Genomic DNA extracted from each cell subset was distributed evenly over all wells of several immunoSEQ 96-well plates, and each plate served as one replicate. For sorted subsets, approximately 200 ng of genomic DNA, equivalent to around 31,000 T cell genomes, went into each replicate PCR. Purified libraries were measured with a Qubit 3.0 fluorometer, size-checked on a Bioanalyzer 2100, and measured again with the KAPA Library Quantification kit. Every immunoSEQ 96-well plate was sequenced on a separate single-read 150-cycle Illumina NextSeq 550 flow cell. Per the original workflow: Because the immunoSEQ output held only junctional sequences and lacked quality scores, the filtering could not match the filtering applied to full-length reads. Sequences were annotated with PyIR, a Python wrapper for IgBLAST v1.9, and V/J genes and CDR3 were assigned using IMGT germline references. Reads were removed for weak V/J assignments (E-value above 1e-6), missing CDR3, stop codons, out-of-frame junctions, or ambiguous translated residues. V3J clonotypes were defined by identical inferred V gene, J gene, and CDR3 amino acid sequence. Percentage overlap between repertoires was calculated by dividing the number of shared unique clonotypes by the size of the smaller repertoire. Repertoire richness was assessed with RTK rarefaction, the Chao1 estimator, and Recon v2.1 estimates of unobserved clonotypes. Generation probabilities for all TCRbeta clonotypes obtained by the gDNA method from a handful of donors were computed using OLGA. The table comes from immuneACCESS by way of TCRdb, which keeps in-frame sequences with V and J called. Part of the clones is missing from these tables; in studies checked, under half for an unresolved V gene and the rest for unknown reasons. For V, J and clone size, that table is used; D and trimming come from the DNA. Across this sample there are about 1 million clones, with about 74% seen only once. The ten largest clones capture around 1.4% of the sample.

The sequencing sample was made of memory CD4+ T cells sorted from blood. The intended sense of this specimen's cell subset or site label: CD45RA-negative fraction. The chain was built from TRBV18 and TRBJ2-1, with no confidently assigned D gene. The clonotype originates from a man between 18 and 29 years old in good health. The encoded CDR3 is CASSPSLGTTFSYNEQFF. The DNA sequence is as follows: TGTGCCAGCTCACCATCTCTGGGCACAACTTTCTCCTACAATGAGCAGTTCTTC.